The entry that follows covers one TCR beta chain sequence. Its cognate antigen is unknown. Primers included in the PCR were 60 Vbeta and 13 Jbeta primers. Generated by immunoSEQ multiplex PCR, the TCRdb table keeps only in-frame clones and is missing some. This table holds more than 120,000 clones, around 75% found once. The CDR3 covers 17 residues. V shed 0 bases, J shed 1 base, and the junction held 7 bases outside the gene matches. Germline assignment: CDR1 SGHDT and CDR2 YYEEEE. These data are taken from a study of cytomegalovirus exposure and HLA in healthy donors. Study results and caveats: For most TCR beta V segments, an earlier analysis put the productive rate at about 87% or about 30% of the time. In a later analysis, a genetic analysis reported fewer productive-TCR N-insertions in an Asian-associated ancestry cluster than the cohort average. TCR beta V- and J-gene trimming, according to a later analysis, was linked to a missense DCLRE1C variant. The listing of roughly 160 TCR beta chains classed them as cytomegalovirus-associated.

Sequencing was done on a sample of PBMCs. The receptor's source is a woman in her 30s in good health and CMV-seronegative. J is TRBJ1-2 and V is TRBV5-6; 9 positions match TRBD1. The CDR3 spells CASSLGGGQGVNYGYTF. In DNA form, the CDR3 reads TGTGCCAGCAGCTTGGGAGGGGGACAGGGAGTTAACTATGGCTACACCTTC.